This T cell receptor beta chain was sequenced in a study of CD8+ T cells in alopecia areata. This clone has just a few counts. Treatment in this sample: oral pan-JAK inhibitor, 5-10 mg twice daily. Researchers gathered lesional scalp punch biopsies and peripheral blood from patients with alopecia areata. Sequencing used cDNA as its template, made by extracting RNA and reverse transcribing it. Profiled with immunoSEQ multiplex PCR; TCRdb holds only in-frame clones, not every one. The table lists about 190,000 clones, 60% of them singletons. This CDR3 is built from 12 residues. The V and J ends lost 2 bases and 6 bases respectively, with 11 bases between them. CDR1 and CDR2 from the germline V gene are SQVTM and ANQGSEA.

The chain recombines TRBV29-1 with TRBJ2-7; D gene ambiguous. The origin of this receptor is a human donor with alopecia areata. Sequences were derived from CD4+ T cells sorted from blood, sampled at week 4, from a patient treated with tofacitinib. This CDR3 reads CSVESPGGEQYF. For the CDR3, the DNA is TGCAGCGTTGAATCCCCGGGCGGCGAGCAGTACTTC.